A selection of T cell receptor beta chains follows, all from one sample in a study of neurological immune-mediated disorders. TCRdb processed the 5' RACE reads anew with MiXCR; each CDR3 protein has one entry. Of 72,000 or so distinct CDR3 sequences in the sample, about 15% were seen once. Material: PBMCs. The receptors originated from a woman between 40 and 50 years old in good health. Both conserved end residues are part of each CDR3.

v_gene	CDR3aa
TRBV7-2	CASSPLMGQQFF
TRBV5-1	CASKITSGGSDTQYF
TRBV18	CASSPSIGEEAFF
TRBV20-1	CSAITGREVAFF
TRBV5-1	CASSSRDRGLSDYGYTF
TRBV6-2/TRBV6-3	CASTGQGGSYNEQFF
TRBV5-1	CASADPNHTGELFF
TRBV3-1	CASSPGTVADTQYF
TRBV12-3/TRBV12-4	CASTHRRGANVLTF
TRBV3-1	CASSNTGPRSGYTF
TRBV9	CASSVASGDRGTDTQYF
TRBV14	CASSQADSYFYEQYF
TRBV18	CASSPTGTNTEAFF